One T cell receptor (beta chain) is described in this entry. This clone has a handful of counts. The specificity of this receptor is unknown. Nothing much larger sits one base from this clone, and base qualities are not available. The library was generated by the immunoSEQ multiplex PCR assay. For the multiplex PCR, a mixture combining 60 forward primers for TCR Vbeta segments and 13 reverse primers for TCR Jbeta segments was used. The CDR3 region of rearranged TCR beta genes was amplified from genomic DNA with a multiplex PCR assay. The amplified TCR beta libraries were sequenced on the Illumina HiSeq System as 87-base-pair reads. The authors processed their data as follows. Across the 670 or so repertoires, a later analysis counted tens of millions of unique TCR beta chains, 8.5 million to 12 million of which were shared by at least two donors. Raw reads were error-corrected and collapsed into unique sequences by a nearest-neighbor algorithm in which closely related sequences were merged to remove PCR and sequencing errors. CDR3 sequences were aligned to IMGT reference sequences to assign V, D and J gene segments. For a sequence to be retained, at least a six-nucleotide match to both a V gene segment and a J gene segment was required. A rearrangement counted as productive if the CDR3 had no stop codons and remained in frame with V and J, and every other rearrangement counted as non-productive. Following IMGT convention, CDR3 was defined as the stretch from the second conserved V-encoded cysteine to the conserved J-encoded phenylalanine. The earlier analysis of approximately 500 of the donors excluded sequences that lacked an unambiguous match to a single V gene segment. In an earlier analysis of 450 to 750 of the donors, a V segment was called functional when productive rearrangements were above 56.7%, and segregating when the standard deviation between donors exceeded 5%. A statistical classification framework was developed to diagnose cytomegalovirus status using the catalog of TCR beta chain sequences. In a later analysis, V and J genes were assigned by comparing TCR nucleotide sequences against IMGT/GENE-DB human TR gene sequences. Using the TCRdist pipeline, a later analysis assigned CDR3 sequences along with most-parsimonious VDJ recombination scenarios. In a later analysis, each TCR beta chain was defined by its CDR3 amino acid sequence together with its V-gene family, and reads lacking a unique V-gene family were excluded. A later analysis removed 500 to 650 highly shared, low-generation-probability nucleotide sequences to deal with suspected cross-contamination and a sequencing artifact. In a later analysis, a clonal expansion index was calculated for each public chain from normalized within-repertoire ranks of inferred template counts. A later analysis computed generation probabilities with a VDJ recombination model fitted to out-of-frame rearrangements, and checked the results against IGoR. A later analysis scored TCR-TCR, TCR-HLA and TCR-CMV co-occurrence with hypergeometric tests, applying a repertoire-size bias correction to TCR pairs. A later analysis estimated false discovery rates by permuting HLA or CMV assignments 20 times. In a later analysis, co-occurring TCRs were grouped using DBSCAN, with TCRdist sequence similarity added in when clustering inside HLA-allele-positive subsets. Repertoires with fewer than 30,000 or more than 120,000 public chains, plus five repertoires with anomalous nucleotide sharing, were excluded from co-occurrence clustering. TCRdb carries this immuneACCESS record with in-frame sequences only. Its versions omit some clonotypes, under half of them owing to an unresolved V gene in the studies checked, with the rest unexplained. The V and J calls and clone size come from that table; D and trimming were worked out from the DNA. This sample lists about 120,000 clones; approximately 81% were detected once. The top ten hold 3% of the sample.

CDR1 and CDR2, per the germline V gene, are SGHVS and FNYEAQ. Including the terminal cysteine and phenylalanine, the CDR3 comprises 18 residues. Kept here is only the CDR3 DNA, which spans 54 bases and is read in frame from base 1. V is cut back by 5 bases and J by 6 bases, with 20 bases in the junction unmatched. The cohort comprised some 680 healthy bone marrow donors. Cohort members were all nominally healthy when sampled, although unrecorded immune exposures were likely present. The donor was CMV seropositive and belonged to the group of over 250 seropositive cohort members. A peripheral blood sample was collected from each donor, and TCR beta sequencing was performed on peripheral blood mononuclear cells. The Qiagen DNeasy Blood Extraction Kit was used to extract genomic DNA from the blood cell samples. This sample was included in a study of cytomegalovirus exposure and HLA in healthy donors (dated by TCRdb to 2015 to 2018). In the study overall: An earlier analysis of roughly 610 of the donors reported 250 to 350 Gb of sequence data and around 110 million unique TCR beta sequences obtained from approximately 180 million T cells. The T cell repertoires of under 750 subjects were profiled by immunosequencing and related to cytomegalovirus serostatus. Four or five DR-DQ haplotypes were treated as single units for association and clustering because of strong linkage in the cohort. Typing coverage varied by locus: roughly 620-640 donors for A, B, C, DRB1 and DQB1; some 520 for DQA1; nearly 610 for DPA1; approximately 490 for DPB1. The study was designed to test whether signatures of past pathogen exposure could be identified by cataloging public T cell receptors. In a later genetic analysis, genome-wide SNP genotypes for about three fifths of the roughly 670 donors were used, and that subset was treated as a discovery cohort. An early release covering about 600 HLA-typed donors comprised about 300 gigabases of sequencing data and roughly 85 million unique TCR sequences. Alongside the repertoire data, information on donor age, sex, ethnicity and CMV serostatus was compiled. In the later analysis, no new phenotypic data were used to find candidate immune exposures; instead, reliance was placed on TCR beta sequences and their occurrence across donors. A later analysis re-examined previously published TCR beta repertoires from just over 650 donors and added high-resolution HLA genotyping to investigate patterns of TCR occurrence. Besides the first cohort of around 700 subjects, a separate validation cohort made up of 120 different subjects was used. To decide whether each TCR beta V gene segment behaved as functional or pseudogenic, an earlier analysis of some 600 of the donors relied on high-throughput TCR beta sequencing. High-throughput TCR immunosequencing, statistical association of individual TCRs with disease status, and machine learning were combined to predict cytomegalovirus infection status. Every repertoire in the discovery cohort had been generated on one and the same sequencing platform. HLA typing included class I and class II loci at four-digit resolution. Across 398 genotyped donors of the cohort, an average of approximately 220,000 unique TCR beta nucleotide sequences per donor were sequenced, and around 20% of those sequences were non-productive. Of the roughly 410 genotyped donors, 75% to 85% were placed in the genetic ancestry cluster associated with self-reported Caucasian donors. Broad study findings and their caveats: In a later analysis, the rate of TCR association differed among HLA loci, with DRB1 alleles having the most associated TCRs and HLA-C alleles having the fewest. A cluster of highly shared sequence variants was judged likely to represent a technical artifact of the sequencing pipeline. A later analysis reported that several top co-occurrence clusters appeared linked to parvovirus B19, influenza, CMV and Epstein-Barr virus. HLA typing was unavailable for some donors at each locus, so association tests used only the typed subset. The authors suggested that the approach could potentially be extended to other disease states and immunological phenotypes. A further reported finding was that TCR beta sequences accurately predicted the HLA-A and HLA-B alleles for most subjects in the first cohort. An earlier analysis of some 590 of the donors showed that most TCR beta V segments appeared in productive rearrangements either about 87% or about 30% of the time, which broadly matched IMGT annotations. At a false discovery rate of 0.05, a later analysis linked some 18,000 TCR beta sequences to specific HLA alleles. A total of some 180 TCR beta chains were listed by the study as associated with cytomegalovirus. Correlated functional status among segregating V segments might be attributable to linkage disequilibrium, but an unknown experimental factor could not be ruled out. Cytomegalovirus status was reported to be diagnosed by the classifier with high specificity and sensitivity in both the original and validation cohorts. Most TCR sequences were seen in very few donors, while some public TCRs were found in many individuals. This cohort had only TCR beta chains sequenced, and the lack of alpha or paired-chain data limited which features could be detected. When HLA alleles, especially DR and DQ, strongly co-occurred, TCR associations were difficult to assign to individual alleles. Some IMGT-functional V segments, including TRBV6-2 and TRBV6-3, could not be told apart with the 87-base-pair reads, so those segments were excluded. In vitro tests confirmed that a few of the cytomegalovirus-associated TCR beta chains recognize cytomegalovirus antigens. In a later genetic analysis, fewer N-insertions in productive TCRs were reported among donors in an Asian-associated ancestry cluster than the roughly 670-donor mean. In a later analysis, most CMV-associated TCR beta chains were found to appear HLA-restricted, with HLA associations seemingly driven largely by CMV exposure. An association between a missense DCLRE1C variant and V-gene and J-gene trimming of TCR beta chains was found in a later genetic analysis and replicated in an independent cohort. Because counts were too low, roughly 18 rarely observed V segments, including chromosome 9 orphons, were left out of the earlier analysis of about 620 of the donors. The presence/absence analyses assumed that sequencing depth was roughly uniform across donors, and that assumption may not be true. A later analysis found that HLA-associated TCR beta chains were more clonally expanded and had lower generation probabilities than equally common non-associated chains. Immune exposure information for the cohort was limited to CMV serostatus.

The sequence is built from TRBV7-6 and TRBJ2-7, and 9 bases in between align with TRBD2. This clonotype was obtained from a woman aged 18-29 years in good health and CMV-seropositive. The sample taken for sequencing was PBMCs. The DNA sequence is as follows: TGTGCCAGCAGCCCTTCTACTGGGCGGGAGGGCCTCGAGGGCGAGCAGTACTTC. It translates to CASSPSTGREGLEGEQYF.